The 19 T cell receptor beta chains presented below share a single source sample, sequenced in a study of cytomegalovirus exposure and HLA in healthy donors. The PCR had 60 Vbeta and 13 Jbeta primers. TCRdb's copy holds only in-frame clones and misses some; the assay was immunoSEQ multiplex PCR. The data hold some 110,000 clones, with roughly 75% observed a single time. The sequencing sample was made of PBMCs. Receptors were obtained from a man aged 40-49 years in good health and CMV-seronegative.

The chain employs TRBV5-1 and TRBJ2-7; TRBD2 aligns across 11 bases. The V gene end was trimmed by 4 bases and the J gene end by 4 bases; junction bases not matched to a gene: 4. CDR1 and CDR2 from the germline V gene are SGHRS and YFSETQ. The CDR3 loop spans 14 amino acids. CDR3 sequence reads: CASSPTSGRYEQYF. As DNA, the CDR3 is TGCGCCAGCAGCCCTACTAGCGGGAGATACGAGCAGTACTTC. The full variable domain, its missing parts supplied by reference TRBV5-1 and TRBJ2-7, is KAGVTQTPRYLIKTRGQQVTLSCSPISGHRSVSWYQQTPGQGLQFLFEYFSETQRNKGNFPGRFSGRQFSNSRSEMNVSTLELGDSALYLCASSPTSGRYEQYFGPGTRLTVT.

The chain recombines TRBV12-5 with TRBJ2-7; unclear D gene. V was cut by 4 bases and J by 2 bases, with 12 bases left in between. Per germline, CDR1 LGHNT and CDR2 FRNRAP. This CDR3 has 14 residues. CDR3 bases: TGTGCTAGTGGTTCCCTCGGTGGGCCCTACGAGCAGTACTTC. Residues: CASGSLGGPYEQYF.

The V and J genes are TRBV7-8 and TRBJ2-7; TRBD2 aligns across 8 bases. Germline V gene sequence: CDR1 SGHVS, CDR2 FQNEAQ. V gave up 1 base and J gave up 6 bases; unmatched junction bases: 11. The CDR3 length is 16 residues. The CDR3 loop reads CASSLGRASGLLEQYF. The CDR3 DNA follows: TGTGCCAGCAGCTTAGGCAGGGCTAGCGGGCTTCTCGAGCAGTACTTC.

The rearrangement links TRBV19 to TRBJ1-4; a weak D match, TRBD1 (5 bases). V was pared by 6 bases and J by 8 bases, with 13 bases between. This CDR3 has 13 residues. CDR1 is LNHDA, CDR2 SQIVND, per germline (reference sequence). The CDR3 DNA follows: TGTGCCAGTAGCGGGTCAGGGAGGGAAAAACTGTTTTTT. This gives the protein CASSGSGREKLFF.

The sample holds a few counts of this clone. J is TRBJ2-2 and V is TRBV19, with 7 bases fitting TRBD1. The junction had 6 bases not matched to a gene; V was cut back by 7 bases and J by 1 base. The CDR3 covers 15 residues. In germline, CDR1 is LNHDA, CDR2 SQIVND (reference sequence). CDR3 sequence: CASTKGQRNTGELFF. CDR3 bases: TGTGCCAGTACCAAGGGACAGAGGAACACCGGGGAGCTGTTTTTT.

The V gene is TRBV6-1, the J gene TRBJ2-7, with D unclear. CDR1 and CDR2 from the germline V gene are MNHNS and SASEGT. The V and J ends lost 6 bases and 7 bases respectively, with 10 bases between them. The CDR3 extends over 11 amino acids. The CDR3 sequence is CASRGQWEQYF. CDR3 nucleotide sequence: TGTGCCAGCAGGGGCCAGTGGGAGCAGTACTTC.

The chain joins TRBV6-5 to TRBJ2-1, with D possibly TRBD2 on 5 matching bases. Germline lookup yields CDR1 MNHEY and CDR2 SVGAGI. The CDR3 covers 14 residues. V was clipped by 6 bases and J by 4 bases, with 13 bases between them. CDR3 amino acids: CASSYAGPYNEQFF. The CDR3 DNA follows: TGTGCCAGCAGCTACGCGGGCCCTTACAATGAGCAGTTCTTC.

The rearrangement links TRBV18 to TRBJ2-5; D is possibly TRBD2 (5 bases). CDR1 KGHSH and CDR2 LQKENI come from the germline V gene. The CDR3 has 15 amino acids. The germline V and J ends were trimmed by 8 bases and 2 bases, with 18 bases remaining between them. The DNA of the CDR3 is TGTGCCAGCACCCCTCCGGCCAGCGGTCAAGAGACCCAGTACTTC. It specifies CASTPPASGQETQYF.

This clone came up once. The chain employs TRBV7-2 and TRBJ1-1, with no clear D. Germline-derived CDR1 and CDR2 are SGHTA and FQGNSA. V was cut by 2 bases and J by 1 base, with 5 bases left in between. The CDR3 is 13 amino acids. CDR3 loop: CASSLQRNTEAFF. CDR3 bases: TGTGCCAGCAGCTTACAGCGGAACACTGAAGCTTTCTTT.

The chain uses TRBV28 and TRBJ2-5; 9 bases map to TRBD1. V trimming: 2 bases; J trimming: 0 bases; junction bases outside the gene matches: 4. This CDR3 has 16 amino acids. From germline, CDR1 is MDHEN and CDR2 SYDVKM. CDR3 nucleotide sequence: TGTGCCAGCAGTTTACGCGGGACAGGGAACCAAGAGACCCAGTACTTC. Translating it yields CASSLRGTGNQETQYF.

The chain has TRBV5-1 and TRBJ2-3; 7 bases are shared with TRBD2. CDR1 and CDR2 from the germline V gene are SGHRS and YFSETQ. The CDR3 has 17 residues. After removal of 4 bases from V and 0 bases from J, the junction contained 11 bases not matched to a gene. CDR3 in amino acids: CASSAGFGGISTDTQYF. DNA of the CDR3: TGCGCCAGCAGCGCCGGCTTCGGGGGGATTAGCACAGATACGCAGTATTTT. The full variable domain, its missing parts supplied by reference TRBV5-1 and TRBJ2-3, is KAGVTQTPRYLIKTRGQQVTLSCSPISGHRSVSWYQQTPGQGLQFLFEYFSETQRNKGNFPGRFSGRQFSNSRSEMNVSTLELGDSALYLCASSAGFGGISTDTQYFGPGTRLTVL.

The rearrangement links TRBV7-7 to TRBJ2-5; the D gene is possibly TRBD1 (6 bases). The DNA end is more similar to TRBJ2-7, so the J call may be wrong. CDR3 length: 13 amino acids. Germline lookup yields CDR1 SSHAT and CDR2 FNYEAQ (reference sequence). The CDR3 loop is CASSLSTGYEQYF. The CDR3 nucleotides are TGTGCCAGCAGCTTATCGACAGGCTACGAGCAGTACTTC.

This sequence joins TRBV5-6 and TRBJ2-5, with 10 bases matching TRBD1. From germline, CDR1 is SGHDT and CDR2 YYEEEE. V shed 3 bases, J shed 5 bases, and the junction held 7 bases outside the gene matches. The CDR3 spans 15 residues. CDR3: CASSWVTGGHETQYF. CDR3 coding DNA: TGTGCCAGCAGCTGGGTGACAGGGGGCCACGAGACCCAGTACTTC.

The chain carries TRBV7-6 and TRBJ2-3; 9 nucleotides match TRBD1. This CDR3 is 16 amino acids long. Germline loops: CDR1 SGHVS, CDR2 FNYEAQ. J was trimmed by 2 bases and V by 5 bases; bases with no gene match: 8. The CDR3 DNA sequence: TGTGCCAGCAGCGATCGGGGGACAGGGAACACAGATACGCAGTATTTT. Translation: CASSDRGTGNTDTQYF.

J is TRBJ2-7 and V is TRBV7-8; 15 bases line up with TRBD2. The CDR3 length is 16 residues. Germline values: CDR1 SGHVS, CDR2 FQNEAQ. V trimming: 5 bases; J trimming: 4 bases; junction bases outside the gene matches: 6. The CDR3 region is CASSERTSGGAYEQYF. The DNA for the CDR3 is TGTGCCAGCAGCGAAAGGACTAGCGGGGGGGCTTACGAGCAGTACTTC.

The J gene is TRBJ2-1, the V gene TRBV29-1; TRBD2 agrees at 9 bases. Losses at the gene ends were 4 bases for V and 1 base for J; bases not matched to a gene: 5. The CDR3 loop spans 15 amino acids. In germline, CDR1 is SQVTM, CDR2 ANQGSEA. CDR3 in DNA: TGCAGCGTTGGCGGGGGGGCCGGGTCCTACAATGAGCAGTTCTTC. Translating it yields CSVGGGAGSYNEQFF.

This clone appeared a few times. The chain has TRBV6-6 and TRBJ1-6; TRBD1 might be the D (6 bases). V was cut by 4 bases and J by 9 bases, with 13 bases left in between. The CDR3 extends over 14 amino acids. CDR1 MNHNY and CDR2 SVGAGI come from the germline V gene (reference sequence). The CDR3 bases are TGTGCCAGCAGTTCTCCGGACAGTTTTTCACCCCTCCACTTT. This encodes CASSSPDSFSPLHF.

The chain carries TRBV10-1 and TRBJ2-3, with D possibly TRBD1 on 6 matching bases. The CDR3 length is 11 residues. The germline CDR1 and CDR2 sequences are WNHNN and SYGVQD (reference sequence). Trimming pared 9 bases from V and 12 bases from J, leaving 16 bases between. The CDR3 nucleotides read TGCGCCAGTTCGGCACGGGACACCCAGTATTTT. Translating it yields CASSARDTQYF.

This sequence joins TRBV29-1 and TRBJ2-7; D perhaps matches TRBD1 (6 bases). There are 15 residues in the CDR3. The V end lost 2 bases, the J end lost 2 bases, and 16 bases lay between the germline ends. CDR1 SQVTM and CDR2 ANQGSEA come from the germline V gene. The CDR3 nucleotides are TGCAGCGTTGAAACGGCCGCAGGGGCTCCCTACGAGCAGTACTTC. As protein: CSVETAAGAPYEQYF.